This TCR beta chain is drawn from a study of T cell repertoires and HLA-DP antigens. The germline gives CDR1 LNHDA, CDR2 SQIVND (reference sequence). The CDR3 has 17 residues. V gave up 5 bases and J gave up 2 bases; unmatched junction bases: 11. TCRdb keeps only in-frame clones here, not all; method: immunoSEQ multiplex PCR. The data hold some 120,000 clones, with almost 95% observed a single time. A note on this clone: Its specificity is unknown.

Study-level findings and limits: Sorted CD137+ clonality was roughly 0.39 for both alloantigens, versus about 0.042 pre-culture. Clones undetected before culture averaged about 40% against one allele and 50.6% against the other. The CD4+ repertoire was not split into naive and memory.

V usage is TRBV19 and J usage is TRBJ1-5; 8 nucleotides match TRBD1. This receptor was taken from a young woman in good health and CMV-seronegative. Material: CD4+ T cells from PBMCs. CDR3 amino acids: CASSLRSGGAGNQPQHF. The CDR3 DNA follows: TGTGCCAGTAGTCTGAGATCAGGGGGCGCAGGCAATCAGCCCCAGCATTTT.